A single sample gave rise to the 21 T cell receptor beta chains below, sequenced in a study of CD8+CD57+ T cells in acquired aplastic anemia. TCR beta VDJ combinations and CDR3 sequences were profiled from genomic DNA. TCRdb redid the calling of the reads with MiXCR, one entry per CDR3 protein. The table records some 160,000 distinct CDR3 sequences, around half of them present only once. An expansion of CD8+CD57+ cells by flow cytometry had been shown in patients chosen for sequencing. The sequenced material came from sorted CD4+, CD8+, or CD8+CD57+ T cells (not recorded which) from PBMCs. Receptors were obtained from a human donor with aplastic anemia.

This chain connects TRBV19 to TRBJ2-2; D is possibly TRBD1 or TRBD2 (5 bases each). CDR1 is LNHDA, CDR2 SQIVND, per germline (reference sequence). Trimming pared 3 bases from V and 6 bases from J, leaving 14 bases between. CDR3 length: 15 amino acids. The CDR3 reads CASSISGAHPGELFF. The CDR3 nucleotides read TGTGCCAGTAGTATTTCCGGGGCGCACCCCGGGGAGCTGTTTTTT.

There are many counts of this clonotype. This chain uses TRBV7-3 with TRBJ2-3, with 10 bases fitting TRBD2. The CDR3 totals 15 residues. Germline V lookup: CDR1 SGHTA, CDR2 FQGTGA. V trimming: 1 base; J trimming: 7 bases; junction bases outside the gene matches: 5. DNA for the CDR3: TGTGCCAGCAGCTTAAGTCTAGCGGGAGCCAATACGCAGTATTTT. This codes for CASSLSLAGANTQYF.

The CDR3 region is CASSFIGGSGTDTQYF. CDR3 sequence (DNA): TGTGCCAGCAGCTTTATAGGGGGTTCTGGGACAGATACGCAGTATTTT. The chain carries TRBV11-2 and TRBJ2-3, with a possible D match to TRBD1 (6 bases). V shed 3 bases and J shed 3 bases, with 16 bases lying between them. The CDR3 sequence is 16 residues long. CDR1 SGHAT and CDR2 FQNNGV come from the germline V gene. The full variable domain, completed using reference TRBV11-2 and TRBJ2-3, is EAGVAQSPRYKIIEKRQSVAFWCNPISGHATLYWYQQILGQGPKLLIQFQNNGVVDDSQLPKDRFSAERLKGVDSTLKIQPAKLEDSAVYLCASSFIGGSGTDTQYFGPGTRLTVL.

The V call is TRBV29-1, the J call TRBJ1-1; TRBD1 matches at 9 bases. Per the germline V gene, CDR1 is SQVTM and CDR2 is ANQGSEA. The junction had 6 bases not matched to a gene; V was cut back by 7 bases and J by 0 bases. The CDR3 is made up of 14 amino acids. CDR3 bases: TGCAGCGCAACCCGGGACAGGGTGAACACTGAAGCTTTCTTT. Its protein is CSATRDRVNTEAFF. The complete variable domain, with remaining parts taken from reference TRBV29-1 and TRBJ1-1, reads SAVISQKPSRDICQRGTSLTIQCQVDSQVTMMFWYRQQPGQSLTLIATANQGSEATYESGFVIDKFPISRPNLTFSTLTVSNMSPEDSSIYLCSATRDRVNTEAFFGQGTRLTVV.

This sequence joins TRBV19 and TRBJ2-1; D remains unclear. CDR1 and CDR2 (germline): LNHDA, SQIVND (reference sequence). V dropped 6 bases and J dropped 0 bases, with 9 bases sitting between them. The CDR3 totals 14 residues. The CDR3 loop reads CASRAFSSYNEQFF. In DNA, the CDR3 is TGTGCCAGTAGAGCCTTTAGCTCCTACAATGAGCAGTTCTTC.

In regard to this clonotype: Mismatch with germline at one junction end may stem from a read error. The chain uses TRBV24-1 and TRBJ1-1; no definite D call. The CDR3 is 12 amino acids. The germline CDR1 and CDR2 sequences are KGHDR and SFDVKD. CDR3 residues: CAPSDGNTEAFF. The DNA of the CDR3 is TGTGCCCCCAGTGATGGGAACACCGAAGCTTTCTTT.

This chain joins TRBV25-1 and TRBJ2-1; the D gene is possibly TRBD2 (5 bases). The germline CDR1 and CDR2 sequences are MGHDK and SYGVNS. V lost 9 bases and J lost 6, with 6 bases in between. The CDR3 sequence is 10 residues long. The DNA of the CDR3 is TGTGCCAGACTAGGCAATGAGCAGTTCTTC. Encoded protein: CARLGNEQFF.

The table lists this clonotype with a few counts. The chain joins TRBV28 to TRBJ1-1, with 9 positions matching TRBD1. Germline V gives CDR1 MDHEN, CDR2 SYDVKM. The CDR3 totals 14 residues. The V and J ends lost 7 bases and 0 bases, in that order; junction bases with no gene match: 3. CDR3 region: CASITGGLNTEAFF. The DNA of the CDR3 is TGTGCCAGCATAACAGGGGGCTTGAACACTGAAGCTTTCTTT.

V usage is TRBV5-1 and J usage is TRBJ1-1; D unclear. Trimming cost V 0 bases and J 4 bases, with 10 bases left between them. The germline V gene has CDR1 SGHRS and CDR2 YFSETQ. The CDR3 loop spans 14 amino acids. The DNA of the CDR3 is TGCGCCAGCAGCTTGGCCGATGGGGTCACTGAAGCTTTCTTT. Its translation: CASSLADGVTEAFF. The full variable domain, in which reference TRBV5-1 and TRBJ1-1 provide the parts outside the CDR3, is KAGVTQTPRYLIKTRGQQVTLSCSPISGHRSVSWYQQTPGQGLQFLFEYFSETQRNKGNFPGRFSGRQFSNSRSEMNVSTLELGDSALYLCASSLADGVTEAFFGQGTRLTVV.

In regard to this clonotype: An end of the junction differs from the germline gene, which may be a read error. The rearrangement links TRBV18 to TRBJ1-6; TRBD1 matches 7 bases. This CDR3 has 15 residues. The germline V gene has CDR1 KGHSH and CDR2 LQKENI. DNA of the CDR3: TGTGCCAGCCCACCCTTACAGGGGAAAAATTCACCCCTCCACTTT. This codes for CASPPLQGKNSPLHF. The full variable domain, its missing parts supplied by reference TRBV18 and TRBJ1-6, is NAGVMQNPRHLVRRRGQEARLRCSPMKGHSHVYWYRQLPEEGLKFMVYLQKENIIDESGMPKERFSAEFPKEGPSILRIQQVVRGDSAAYFCASPPLQGKNSPLHFGNGTRLTVT.

This clonotype was detected ten times or more. The chain's CDR3 is CAIRVNAANTGELFF. CDR3 in DNA: TGTGCCATCAGGGTAAACGCCGCGAACACCGGGGAGCTGTTTTTT. J is TRBJ2-2 and V is TRBV10-3, with D unclear. The CDR3 runs 15 residues. Germline-derived CDR1 and CDR2 are ENHRY and SYGVKD. V was shortened by 6 bases and J by 0 bases, with 11 bases between the two germline ends.

This rearrangement joins TRBV7-9 to TRBJ1-2, with D perhaps TRBD1 (6 bases). CDR1 SEHNR and CDR2 FQNEAQ come from the germline V gene (reference sequence). The V end was cut by 5 bases, the J end by 1 base, with 14 bases between. This CDR3 is built from 15 residues. DNA of the CDR3: TGTGCCAGCAGCCTCCGAGGACAGTATAACTATGGCTACACCTTC. It codes for CASSLRGQYNYGYTF.

The chain combines TRBV24-1 with TRBJ2-7; no clear D. V was shortened by 4 bases and J by 3 bases, with 18 bases between the two germline ends. This CDR3 has 16 residues. CDR1 and CDR2 from the germline V gene are KGHDR and SFDVKD. The CDR3 coding sequence is TGTGCCACCAGTGACCCCGGTGGAGCAAACAGCTACGAGCAGTACTTC. Translated: CATSDPGGANSYEQYF.

The CDR3 region has the DNA TGTGCCAGTAGTATCAGTAGTGGGGAGACCCAGTACTTC. It translates to CASSISSGETQYF. The gene calls are TRBV19 and TRBJ2-5; D is unclear. This CDR3 region has 13 residues. Per germline, CDR1 LNHDA and CDR2 SQIVND (reference sequence). With 3 bases removed from V and 5 bases from J, the gap between germline ends came to 10 bases. The whole variable domain, remainder taken from reference TRBV19 and TRBJ2-5, is DGGITQSPKYLFRKEGQNVTLSCEQNLNHDAMYWYRQDPGQGLRLIYYSQIVNDFQKGDIAEGYSVSREKKESFPLTVTSAQKNPTAFYLCASSISSGETQYFGPGTRLLVL.

The chain combines TRBV12-3 or TRBV12-4 with TRBJ2-3, with D tentatively TRBD2 (6 bases). The V gene lost 6 bases and the J gene lost 4 bases, with 8 bases spanning the gap. There are 12 residues in the CDR3. The CDR3 coding sequence is TGTGCCAGCAGCACGGGGGCAGATACGCAGTATTTT. Translated: CASSTGADTQYF.

This clonotype showed up just a few times. The gene calls are TRBV14 and TRBJ1-2; TRBD1 matches 8 bases. V was pared by 2 bases and J by 7 bases, with 9 bases of the junction left unmatched. The CDR3 has 15 residues. The germline V gene has CDR1 SGHDN and CDR2 FVKESK. The CDR3 DNA reads TGTGCCAGCAGCCAAATCGCAGGGGGCGCATCTGGCTACACCTTC. This encodes CASSQIAGGASGYTF.

This clonotype was observed many times. The chain combines TRBV7-2 with TRBJ1-1, with D unresolved. V was clipped by 5 bases and J by 2 bases, with 18 bases between them. The CDR3 consists of 16 residues. Per germline, CDR1 SGHTA and CDR2 FQGNSA. The CDR3 DNA reads as TGTGCCAGCAGCACAGCGGGGTGGGGAGGCAACACTGAAGCTTTCTTT. Translated: CASSTAGWGGNTEAFF.

This clonotype turned up a few times. The CDR3 region is CASSPRTAQQETQYF. The CDR3, as DNA: TGTGCCAGCTCCCCTAGGACAGCGCAACAAGAGACCCAGTACTTC. V and J are TRBV18 and TRBJ2-5; the D gene is possibly TRBD1 (6 bases). The CDR3 totals 15 residues. Per the germline V gene, CDR1 is KGHSH and CDR2 is LQKENI. The V end was cut by 6 bases, the J end by 2 bases, with 16 bases between.

This clonotype was found many times. The chain employs TRBV6-1 and TRBJ2-7; 11 nucleotides line up with TRBD2. The CDR3 loop spans 14 amino acids. With 6 bases clipped from V and 6 bases from J, the junction kept 7 bases outside the gene matches. Germline V gene sequence: CDR1 MNHNS, CDR2 SASEGT. The DNA of the CDR3 is TGTGCCAGCAGAACTCTAGCGGGAGGAGGCGAGCAGTACTTC. Translated, it gives CASRTLAGGGEQYF.

This clonotype was counted between two and nine times. At one end the junction does not follow the germline gene, possibly because of a read error. The chain has TRBV2 and TRBJ1-2, with 7 bases that match TRBD1. CDR3 length: 8 residues. Germline V gives CDR1 SNHLY, CDR2 FYNNEI. This CDR3 reads CARGTASF. CDR3 coding DNA: TGTGCCAGGGGGACAGCCTCCTTC.

The V call is TRBV10-1, the J call TRBJ2-7; no reliable D call. Germline lookup yields CDR1 WNHNN and CDR2 SYGVQD (reference sequence). This CDR3 is 15 amino acids long. Between the trimmed V and J ends, which lost 10 bases and 0 bases, there was a span of 19 bases. Written as DNA, the CDR3 is TGCGCCAACACGGACGCCGACGTACTCTCCTACGAGCAGTACTTC. Amino acids: CANTDADVLSYEQYF.